The rows below give T cell receptor beta chains drawn from one sample of a study of cytomegalovirus exposure and HLA in healthy donors. TCRdb's copy holds only in-frame clones and misses some; the assay was immunoSEQ multiplex PCR. The sample shows fewer than 75,000 clones, approximately 95% of them seen only once. Material for sequencing was PBMCs. The receptors derive from a man aged 18 to 30 in good health and CMV-seronegative. Each CDR3 is given with its conserved first and last residue. The D gene is left open where the match is weak. Not every row has a clone size; where given, it reads once, few, many or a size class.

TRBJ1-2 NA NA TRBV11-3 TGTGCCAGCAGCTTCGGTGGGGAGGGCTACACCTTC CASSFGGEGYTF
TRBJ2-7 NA NA TRBV18 TGTGCCAGCTCACCACCGGGCTGGTCCTACGAGCAGTACTTC CASSPPGWSYEQYF
TRBJ1-2 NA NA TRBV28 TGTGCCAGCACCGATAGCAGGGACTATGGCTACACCTTC CASTDSRDYGYTF
TRBJ2-7 NA NA TRBV13 TGTGCCAGCAGCTACTGGGGGGACGAGCAGTACTTC CASSYWGDEQYF
TRBJ2-1 NA NA TRBV6-1 TGTGCCAGCTTCTCCCTCCCGGACAGTTACAATGAGCAGTTCTTC CASFSLPDSYNEQFF
TRBJ2-7 NA NA TRBV28 TGTGCCAGCAGTTTTGGGGGCCCGAGGGACGAGCAGTACTTC CASSFGGPRDEQYF
TRBJ2-1 TRBD2 NA TRBV6-1 TGTGCCAGCAGTGAAGAAGCGGGGGGATACAATGAGCAGTTCTTC CASSEEAGGYNEQFF
TRBJ2-3 NA NA TRBV9 TGTGCCAGCAGCGAGACAGGCCGGGCTGCAGATACGCAGTATTTT CASSETGRAADTQYF
TRBJ1-2 TRBD1 NA TRBV28 TGTGCCAGCAGTTTATTGGGACAGAATGGCTACACCTTC CASSLLGQNGYTF
TRBJ1-2 TRBD1 NA TRBV28 TGTGCCAGCAGTTTAGGGGGACAGGGGGCTGTATATGGCTACACCTTC CASSLGGQGAVYGYTF
TRBJ2-7 NA once TRBV19 TGTGCCAGTAGTATAGTCGCGGACAGTGGCGAGCAGTACTTC CASSIVADSGEQYF
TRBJ1-1 NA NA TRBV6-1 TGTGCCAGCCCTGCAGGGGTGGGAACTGAAGCTTTCTTT CASPAGVGTEAFF
TRBJ1-2 NA NA TRBV27 TGTGCCAGCAGATCACTCGGGTCCCAGGGTGGCTACACCTTC CASRSLGSQGGYTF
TRBJ2-7 NA NA TRBV9 TGTGCCAGCAGCGCACAGGGTGCCTACGAGCAGTACTTC CASSAQGAYEQYF
TRBJ1-2 NA NA TRBV2 TGTGCCAGCAGGGACAGTGGTGGCTACACCTTC CASRDSGGYTF
TRBJ2-1 NA NA TRBV5-4 TGTGCCAGCAGCTTCCAGGGCTATGAGCAGTTCTTC CASSFQGYEQFF
TRBJ1-5 NA NA TRBV29-1 TGCAGCGTTGAAGAGGCAAGCAATCAGCCCCAGCATTTT CSVEEASNQPQHF
TRBJ1-2 TRBD1 NA TRBV27 TGTGCCAGCTCCCCCACAGGGGGCTATGGCTACACCTTC CASSPTGGYGYTF
TRBJ1-4 NA NA TRBV5-8 TGTGCCAGCAGCCCCCAATATCAGGCCTTGACAGAAAAACTGTTTTTT CASSPQYQALTEKLFF
TRBJ2-6 TRBD1 NA TRBV18 TGTGCCAGCTCACGGACAGGGGGGGCCAACGTCCTGACTTTC CASSRTGGANVLTF
TRBJ1-1 NA NA TRBV6-5 TGTGCCAGCAGTTACAGTTCCGGACAACCGAACACTGAAGCTTTCTTT CASSYSSGQPNTEAFF
TRBJ1-1 NA NA TRBV7-3 TGTGCCAGCAGCTTGAAGAGGGGGACTGAAGCTTTCTTT CASSLKRGTEAFF
TRBJ2-7 TRBD1 NA TRBV10-3 TGTGCCATCAGTGAGACAGGGGGCTGGTACGAGCAGTACTTC CAISETGGWYEQYF
TRBJ1-1 NA NA TRBV21-1 TGTGCCACCCCCCCGCGAGAGGGAGGCACTGAAGCTTTCTTT CATPPREGGTEAFF
TRBJ2-7 NA NA TRBV12-5 TGTGCTAGTGGTTTGGCCTTGGGAAGTGGAGGCTACGAGCAGTACTTC CASGLALGSGGYEQYF
TRBJ2-7 NA NA TRBV4-1 TGCGCCAGCAGCCAAGAACTCGGCGGGCCCACCTACGAGCAGTACTTC CASSQELGGPTYEQYF
TRBJ2-1 TRBD2 NA TRBV9 TGTGCCAGCAGCGGATTTGGGGGACTAGCGGGCGATGAGCAGTTCTTC CASSGFGGLAGDEQFF
TRBJ2-3 TRBD1 NA TRBV7-3 TGTGCCAGCAGCTTCCTACAGGGGACCAACCTATCCACAGATACGCAGTATTTT CASSFLQGTNLSTDTQYF
TRBJ1-3 NA once TRBV25-1 TGTGCCAGCCGAAAAGACAGGAGCTCTGGAAACACCATATATTTT CASRKDRSSGNTIYF
TRBJ2-5 TRBD2 NA TRBV27 TGTGCCAAGCGGGGGCGGGATAAGGGAGGACTAGCGGGGTGGGAGACCCAGTACTTC CAKRGRDKGGLAGWETQYF
TRBJ2-7 TRBD2 NA TRBV4-1 TGCGCCAGCAGCCAAGATTCTAGCGGGGGCATTGAGCAGTACTTC CASSQDSSGGIEQYF
TRBJ1-1 NA NA TRBV7-6 TGTGCCAGCAGCCCGACTAATTGGAGGAGTAACACTGAAGCTTTCTTT CASSPTNWRSNTEAFF
TRBJ2-1 NA NA TRBV2 TGTGCCAGCAGTGAATTGAGGGTACGTCTGGTTGAGCAGTTCTTC CASSELRVRLVEQFF
TRBJ1-5 NA NA TRBV7-2 TGTGCCAGCAGCTTAGCCGGGAGCAATCAGCCCCAGCATTTT CASSLAGSNQPQHF
TRBJ1-1 NA NA TRBV28 TGTGCCAGCAGTTGGGCGAACACTGAAGCTTTCTTT CASSWANTEAFF
TRBJ2-7 TRBD1 NA TRBV27 TGTGCCAGCAGTACTCGGGACAGGGCCTCCTACGAGCAGTACTTC CASSTRDRASYEQYF
TRBJ1-1 NA NA TRBV9 TGTGCCAGCAGCGTAGGGGTGAAACCCCGGGATGTAGCTTTCTTT CASSVGVKPRDVAFF
TRBJ1-1 NA NA TRBV18 TGTGCCAGCTCCCCCCCCGGGGACACTGAAGCTTTCTTT CASSPPGDTEAFF
TRBJ1-1 NA NA TRBV7-9 TGTGCCAGCAGCTCGAGACTTGCGGACGGACTCACTGAAGCTTTCTTT CASSSRLADGLTEAFF
TRBJ1-4 NA NA TRBV7-3 TGTGCCAGCAGTCGCATGGGGGGTGAAAAACTGTTTTTT CASSRMGGEKLFF
TRBJ1-2 TRBD1 once TRBV7-9 TGTGCCAGCAGTACAGGGGGCGATTATGGCTACACCTTC CASSTGGDYGYTF
TRBJ1-4 NA NA TRBV19 TGTGCCAGTAGTATATACGAGGGAAAACTGTTTTTT CASSIYEGKLFF
TRBJ2-7 TRBD2 NA TRBV7-9 TGTGCCAGCAGTTACCCTGGGGGGGGACTAGCGAACGAGCAGTACTTC CASSYPGGGLANEQYF
TRBJ1-5 TRBD1 NA TRBV4-1 TGCGCCAGCAGCCAAGCGGACAGGAGTTTTAATCAGCCCCAGCATTTT CASSQADRSFNQPQHF
TRBJ1-2 TRBD1 NA TRBV6-1 TGTGCCAGCAGTGAGTTGGGACAGGACTATGGCTACACCTTC CASSELGQDYGYTF
TRBJ1-6 NA NA TRBV7-2 TGTGCCAGCAGCTTAGAGCCCCCTACGTCGTTGAATTCACCCCTCCACTTT CASSLEPPTSLNSPLHF
TRBJ1-5 TRBD1 NA TRBV6-1 TGTGCCAGCAGTCAAAGTGGGACAGCAAATCAGCCCCAGCATTTT CASSQSGTANQPQHF
TRBJ2-6 NA NA TRBV15 TGTGCCACCAGCAGAGAGCAGGGCTCTGGGGCCAACGTCCTGACTTTC CATSREQGSGANVLTF
TRBJ2-2 NA once TRBV5-1 TGCGCCAGCAGGTACGGCGCGGGAACGAACACCGGGGAGCTGTTTTTT CASRYGAGTNTGELFF
TRBJ2-1 TRBD2 NA TRBV9 TGTGCCAGCAGCCCCTTTGCGTGTGGGGGGGGACTTGCGGAGCAGTTCTTC CASSPFACGGGLAEQFF
TRBJ2-2 TRBD2 NA TRBV29-1 TGCAGCGTGAGGGGCGGGGGGGCGGCCGGGGAGCTGTTTTTT CSVRGGGAAGELFF
TRBJ2-1 TRBD2 NA TRBV7-9 TGTGCCAGCAGCCCGGGACTAGCGGGCAACAATGAGCAGTTCTTC CASSPGLAGNNEQFF
TRBJ2-2 TRBD2 NA TRBV10-3 TGTGCCATCAGTAAAGCGGGGGGTAACACCGGGGAGCTGTTTTTT CAISKAGGNTGELFF